The source of this T cell receptor beta chain is a study of blood T cell repertoires in COVID-19. Whole-study context: PBMCs, B-cell-depleted T cells, or T cells provided the cDNA or gDNA that made up the material.

Original analysis: Reference gene primer amplification gave nucleated cell count estimates. Clones were read by immunoSEQ multiplex PCR, and TCRdb kept only the in-frame ones, dropping some. D and trimming were read from the DNA, whereas the V and J calls and clone size are those reported in that table. The sample has 200,000 to 300,000 clones; approximately 86% are singletons. Germline V CDR1 and CDR2: MNHEY, SVGEGT. The CDR3 runs 14 residues. Trimming pared 0 bases from V and 0 bases from J, leaving 6 bases between. The source of this sequence is a young man with active or convalescent COVID-19. The material sequenced was peripheral blood. The rearrangement links TRBV6-2 or TRBV6-3 to TRBJ2-7, with a tentative D call TRBD1 (6 bases). In DNA form, the CDR3 reads TGTGCCAGCAGTTACTCGGACAGCTCCTACGAGCAGTACTTC. As protein: CASSYSDSSYEQYF.